This T cell receptor beta chain was retrieved from a study of T cell responses to AZD1222 COVID-19 vaccine. Findings of the study overall: Baseline antibody screening turned up just five to seven seropositive AZD1222 recipients. Targets within unmutated variant regions were reportedly found for nearly half of spike-specific TCRs. Donor demographics were predominantly white British with a female majority; clonal diversity may be underestimated.

This clone is medium-sized in the sample. Antigen specificity is unknown. This CDR3 has 15 amino acids. V lost 2 bases and J lost 0, with 9 bases in between. Germline CDR1 is MNHNS and CDR2 is SASEGT. Some clones are missing from TCRdb's copy, which holds only in-frame ones; the method was immunoSEQ multiplex PCR. Counted here are about 160,000 clones, more than 80% occurring once; the ten biggest clones make up roughly 3.1%. The genes are TRBV6-1 and TRBJ2-3; D is unclear. The sequenced sample was peripheral blood, obtained 28 days after the second AZD1222 dose. The TCR originated in an adult who received the AZD1222 COVID-19 vaccine. CDR3 region: CASSESKSSTDTQYF. For the CDR3, the DNA is TGTGCCAGCAGTGAATCGAAAAGTAGCACAGATACGCAGTATTTT.